This TCR beta chain derives from a study of T cell changes during pregnancy in multiple sclerosis. Generated by immunoSEQ multiplex PCR, the TCRdb table keeps only in-frame clones and is missing some. The sample lists 70,000 to 95,000 clones, about 94% occurring once. The ends lost 7 bases at V and 4 bases at J; junction bases unmatched: 6. This CDR3 is built from 14 residues. CDR1 SEHNR and CDR2 FQNEAQ come from the germline V gene (reference sequence). This clonotype was obtained from a female donor with multiple sclerosis, enrolled in a pregnancy study. The specimen was peripheral blood, collected in the third trimester of pregnancy. The chain employs TRBV7-9 and TRBJ2-1; 8 nucleotides align to TRBD1. The CDR3 DNA reads as TGTGCCAGCACCGGACAGGGCAATTACAATGAGCAGTTCTTC. Its translation is CASTGQGNYNEQFF.